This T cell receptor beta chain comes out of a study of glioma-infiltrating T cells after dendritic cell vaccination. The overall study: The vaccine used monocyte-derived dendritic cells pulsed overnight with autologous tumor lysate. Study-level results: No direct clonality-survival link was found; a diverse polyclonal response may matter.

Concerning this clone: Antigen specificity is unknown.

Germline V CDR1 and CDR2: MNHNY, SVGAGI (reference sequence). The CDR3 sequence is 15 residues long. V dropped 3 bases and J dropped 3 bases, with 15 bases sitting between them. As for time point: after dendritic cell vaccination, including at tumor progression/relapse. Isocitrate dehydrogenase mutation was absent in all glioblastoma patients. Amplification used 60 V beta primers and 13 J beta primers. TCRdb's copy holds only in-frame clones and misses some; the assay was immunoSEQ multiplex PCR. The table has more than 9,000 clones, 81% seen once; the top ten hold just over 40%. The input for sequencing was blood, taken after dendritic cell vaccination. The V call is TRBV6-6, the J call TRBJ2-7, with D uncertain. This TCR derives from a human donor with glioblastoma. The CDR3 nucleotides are TGTGCCAGCAGTTATGACACCTCACACGTCTACGAGCAGTACTTC. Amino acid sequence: CASSYDTSHVYEQYF.